Below, 28 T cell receptor beta chains from the same sample are listed, as sequenced in a study of blood T cell repertoires in COVID-19 (TCRdb year 2020). Libraries were prepared through the immunoSEQ multiplex PCR assay. TCRdb stores this immuneACCESS table with in-frame sequences only. Part of the clones is absent; in the studies checked, under half of the shortfall reflects unresolved V genes, and no reason is known for the rest. The sample table records 200,000 to 300,000 clones; 88% of these occur just once. Jointly, the top ten make up 0.95% to 1% of the sample. Specimen: peripheral blood. These receptors originate from a woman in her 40s who had recovered from COVID-19.

The chain combines TRBV27 with TRBJ1-2; 8 bases match TRBD1. The CDR3 runs to 13 residues. Trimming cost V 5 bases and J 9 bases; bases outside gene matches: 8. Germline-derived CDR1 and CDR2 are MNHEY and SMNVEV (reference sequence). CDR3 protein: CASSARGDRSYTF. DNA for the CDR3: TGTGCCAGCAGTGCCCGAGGGGACAGGAGCTACACCTTC.

This chain links TRBV3-1 (or the pseudogene TRBV3-2) with TRBJ1-5; perhaps TRBD1 as D (5 bases). CDR3 length: 15 residues. Trimming cost V 4 bases and J 1 base, with 11 bases left between them. In germline, CDR1 is LGHDT, CDR2 YNNKEL (reference sequence). The CDR3 is CASSRGDASNQPQHF. CDR3 bases: TGTGCCAGCAGCCGGGGGGATGCGAGCAATCAGCCCCAGCATTTT.

The rearrangement links TRBV11-3 to TRBJ2-3, with 8 bases fitting TRBD2. Germline CDR1 is SGHNT and CDR2 is YENEEA. V dropped 5 bases and J dropped 4; count of bases not matched to a gene: 11. This CDR3 contains 16 residues. The CDR3 loop is CASSPRGAGRADTQYF. CDR3 nucleotide sequence: TGTGCCAGCAGCCCGCGGGGGGCAGGGAGGGCAGATACGCAGTATTTT. Looking up the rest from reference TRBV11-3 and TRBJ2-3 gives the full variable domain: EAGVVQSPRYKIIEKKQPVAFWCNPISGHNTLYWYLQNLGQGPELLIRYENEEAVDDSQLPKDRFSAERLKGVDSTLKIQPAELGDSAVYLCASSPRGAGRADTQYFGPGTRLTVL.

This rearrangement joins TRBV11-3 to TRBJ1-3; TRBD1 matches at 7 bases. Trimming at V came to 5 bases and at J to 4 bases, leaving 8 bases not matched to a gene. Germline V gene sequence: CDR1 SGHNT, CDR2 YENEEA. This CDR3 comprises 15 residues. The CDR3 region is CASSRQTGAGNTIYF. In DNA, the CDR3 is TGTGCCAGCAGCCGACAAACAGGGGCGGGAAACACCATATATTTT.

J is TRBJ2-1 and V is TRBV7-2; D might be TRBD2 (6 bases). Germline V gives CDR1 SGHTA, CDR2 FQGNSA. The CDR3 has 13 residues. V was shortened by 4 bases and J by 10 bases, with 14 bases between the two germline ends. CDR3 DNA sequence: TGTGCCAGCAGCTCCCGCGGGGCAGGAGAGCAGTTCTTC. Its protein is CASSSRGAGEQFF.

V and J are TRBV9 and TRBJ1-3, with D possibly matching TRBD1 (6 bases). Trimming stripped 10 bases from V and 1 base from J, with 18 bases between. The CDR3 sequence is 15 residues long. Germline-derived CDR1 and CDR2 are SGDLS and YYNGEE. In DNA form, the CDR3 reads TGTGCCTCAGGAGGGGGGGCCCCATCTGGAAACACCATATATTTT. Translation gives CASGGGAPSGNTIYF.

V and J are TRBV7-2 and TRBJ1-5; possibly TRBD1 for D (6 bases). The V and J ends lost 0 bases and 3 bases respectively, with 9 bases between them. Germline CDR1 reads SGHTA; CDR2 reads FQGNSA. The CDR3 has 15 residues. This CDR3 reads CASSLAGAPNQPQHF. In nucleotides, the CDR3 is TGTGCCAGCAGCTTAGCGGGGGCCCCCAATCAGCCCCAGCATTTT. Based on the CDR3 plus reference TRBV7-2 and TRBJ1-5, the full variable domain is GAGVSQSPSNKVTEKGKDVELRCDPISGHTALYWYRQSLGQGLEFLIYFQGNSAPDKSGLPSDRFSAERTGGSVSTLTIQRTQQEDSAVYLCASSLAGAPNQPQHFGDGTRLSIL.

The chain has TRBV6-6 and TRBJ1-1, with 9 bases matching TRBD1. The V gene end was trimmed by 0 bases and the J gene end by 4 bases; junction bases not matched to a gene: 6. CDR1 and CDR2 from the germline V gene are MNHNY and SVGAGI (reference sequence). There are 16 residues in the CDR3. CDR3 residues: CASSYSTGGVPTEAFF. In DNA, the CDR3 is TGTGCCAGCAGTTACTCGACAGGGGGAGTACCCACTGAAGCTTTCTTT.

This sequence joins TRBV30 and TRBJ2-1, with 7 bases that match TRBD2. This CDR3 spans 14 amino acids. V gave up 3 bases and J gave up 4 bases; unmatched junction bases: 6. CDR1 and CDR2 from the germline V gene are GTSNPN and SVGIG (reference sequence). The CDR3 DNA follows: TGTGCCTGGAGGGAAGCGGGGAGTTACAATGAGCAGTTCTTC. Translating it yields CAWREAGSYNEQFF. Filled out from reference TRBV30 and TRBJ2-1, the complete variable domain reads SQTIHQWPATLVQPVGSPLSLECTVEGTSNPNLYWYRQAAGRGLQLLFYSVGIGQISSEVPQNLSASRPQDRQFILSSKKLLLSDSGFYLCAWREAGSYNEQFFGPGTRLTVL.

The chain couples TRBV10-3 to TRBJ1-1; D is possibly TRBD1 (5 bases). Germline assignment: CDR1 ENHRY and CDR2 SYGVKD. The ends were cut back, 5 bases at V and 1 base at J, with 8 bases in the middle. The CDR3 totals 13 residues. CDR3 sequence reads: CAISIDRNTEAFF. The DNA of the CDR3 is TGTGCCATCAGTATAGACAGGAACACTGAAGCTTTCTTT.

J is TRBJ2-3 and V is TRBV5-4; TRBD2 agrees at 8 bases. CDR1 SGHNT and CDR2 YYREEE come from the germline V gene (reference sequence). J gave up 0 bases and V 0 bases, and 6 bases lay outside the gene matches. This CDR3 region has 17 residues. The CDR3 DNA reads TGTGCCAGCAGCTTGGGGGAGCGGGGGTCTAGCACAGATACGCAGTATTTT. It specifies CASSLGERGSSTDTQYF. Full variable domain (remainder filled in from reference TRBV5-4 and TRBJ2-3): ETGVTQSPTHLIKTRGQQVTLRCSSQSGHNTVSWYQQALGQGPQFIFQYYREEENGRGNFPPRFSGLQFPNYSSELNVNALELDDSALYLCASSLGERGSSTDTQYFGPGTRLTVL.

In DNA form, the CDR3 reads TGTGCCAGCAGCTTGGTTGGGGGAGGGCCTGTACACGAGCAGTACTTC. Translating it yields CASSLVGGGPVHEQYF. V is TRBV5-8 and J is TRBJ2-7, with 7 nucleotides matching TRBD2. Germline trimming cut 0 bases from V and 5 bases from J; bases unmatched to any gene: 11. The CDR3 contains 16 residues. Germline CDR1 reads SGHTS; CDR2 reads YDEGEE.

V gene TRBV7-6 combines with J gene TRBJ1-1; tentatively, D is TRBD1 (5 bases). In germline, CDR1 is SGHVS, CDR2 FNYEAQ. The CDR3 has 14 amino acids. The V end was cut by 0 bases, the J end by 4 bases, with 9 bases between. The CDR3 sequence is CASSLAGTPTEAFF. CDR3 coding DNA: TGTGCCAGCAGCTTAGCCGGGACTCCCACTGAAGCTTTCTTT.

The chain has TRBV6-2 or TRBV6-3 and TRBJ2-7; 11 nucleotides agree with TRBD1. J was trimmed by 7 bases and V by 5 bases; bases with no gene match: 7. The germline gives CDR1 MNHEY, CDR2 SVGEGT. The CDR3 runs to 14 residues. The CDR3 bases are TGTGCCAGCAGTCCCAGGACAGGGGGCGTGGAGCAGTACTTC. Protein product: CASSPRTGGVEQYF.

This clone appeared once. This sequence joins TRBV29-1 and TRBJ1-4; 9 bases match TRBD1. Germline loops: CDR1 SQVTM, CDR2 ANQGSEA. The CDR3 has 13 residues. Trimming at V came to 4 bases and at J to 10 bases, leaving 7 bases not matched to a gene. DNA for the CDR3: TGCAGCGTTGCCCGGGACAGGGTCGCAAAACTGTTTTTT. Residues: CSVARDRVAKLFF.

The chain has TRBV4-1 and TRBJ2-1; D is perhaps TRBD2 (5 bases). V was trimmed by 2 bases and J by 7 bases, leaving 9 bases between them. Germline CDR1 reads MGHRA; CDR2 reads YSYEKL. There are 13 residues in the CDR3. The CDR3 sequence is CASSQPWENEQFF. The CDR3, as DNA: TGCGCCAGCAGCCAACCATGGGAGAATGAGCAGTTCTTC.

V usage is TRBV6-2 or TRBV6-3 and J usage is TRBJ2-5, with 7 bases lining up with TRBD1. Germline CDR1 and CDR2: MNHEY and SVGEGT. The CDR3 loop spans 20 amino acids. Unmatched junction bases numbered 24, after V lost 4 bases and J lost 4 bases. The chain's CDR3 is CASSSPEGASGPVRRETQYF. The CDR3 nucleotides read TGTGCCAGCAGTTCCCCCGAGGGGGCGAGCGGTCCCGTACGAAGAGAGACCCAGTACTTC.

This chain joins TRBV29-1 and TRBJ2-7; TRBD2 is a possible D gene (7 bases). This CDR3 region has 15 residues. Trimming took off 4 bases at V and 2 bases at J, with 18 bases between the two ends. Germline CDR1 and CDR2: SQVTM and ANQGSEA. This CDR3 is CSVGGLAEGAYEQYF. CDR3 nucleotide sequence: TGCAGCGTTGGGGGCCTAGCGGAGGGGGCCTACGAGCAGTACTTC.

J is TRBJ1-5 and V is TRBV19, with D maybe TRBD1 (5 bases). V gave up 10 bases and J gave up 0 bases, with 22 bases separating them. Germline loops: CDR1 LNHDA, CDR2 SQIVND (reference sequence). This CDR3 region has 17 residues. The CDR3, as DNA: TGTGCCACCACATCCCATTGGGGGGGTCATAGCAATCAGCCCCAGCATTTT. Protein: CATTSHWGGHSNQPQHF.

Only one count was recorded for this clone. The rearrangement links TRBV30 to TRBJ2-1; 7 bases map to TRBD2. CDR3 size: 16 residues. Trimming cost V 0 bases and J 0 bases; bases outside gene matches: 5. CDR1 GTSNPN and CDR2 SVGIG come from the germline V gene (reference sequence). CDR3 sequence reads: CAWSVSSGHSYNEQFF. The CDR3, as DNA: TGTGCCTGGAGTGTGTCTAGCGGACACTCCTACAATGAGCAGTTCTTC. The full variable domain, with the rest looked up from reference TRBV30 and TRBJ2-1, is SQTIHQWPATLVQPVGSPLSLECTVEGTSNPNLYWYRQAAGRGLQLLFYSVGIGQISSEVPQNLSASRPQDRQFILSSKKLLLSDSGFYLCAWSVSSGHSYNEQFFGPGTRLTVL.

This clone was picked up one time. V and J are TRBV9 and TRBJ1-3; 7 bases line up with TRBD1. Germline lookup yields CDR1 SGDLS and CDR2 YYNGEE. The CDR3 runs 16 residues. Trimming cost V 4 bases and J 1 base; bases outside gene matches: 8. In DNA form, the CDR3 reads TGTGCCAGCAGCCCCCCTCTGACAGGGTCTGGAAACACCATATATTTT. Translating it yields CASSPPLTGSGNTIYF. The full variable domain, rest sourced from reference TRBV9 and TRBJ1-3, is DSGVTQTPKHLITATGQRVTLRCSPRSGDLSVYWYQQSLDQGLQFLIQYYNGEERAKGNILERFSAQQFPDLHSELNLSSLELGDSALYFCASSPPLTGSGNTIYFGEGSWLTVV.

V and J are TRBV18 and TRBJ2-7; TRBD2 agrees at 11 bases. Unmatched junction bases numbered 10, after V lost 2 bases and J lost 4 bases. Per germline, CDR1 KGHSH and CDR2 LQKENI. The CDR3 totals 17 residues. CDR3 amino acids: CASSPELASGRWYEQYF. CDR3 in DNA: TGTGCCAGCTCACCAGAATTGGCTAGCGGGAGGTGGTACGAGCAGTACTTC.

The chain links TRBV11-3 to TRBJ2-2; a weak D match, TRBD2 (5 bases). Germline CDR1 reads SGHNT; CDR2 reads YENEEA. The CDR3 is 14 amino acids. The ends were cut back, 3 bases at V and 6 bases at J, with 11 bases in the middle. CDR3 sequence: CASSFVAGAGELFF. CDR3 DNA sequence: TGTGCCAGCAGCTTCGTGGCCGGGGCCGGGGAGCTGTTTTTT.

The chain carries TRBV9 and TRBJ1-1; D is unclear. Trimming removed 0 bases from V and 7 bases from J, with 10 bases in between. Germline lookup yields CDR1 SGDLS and CDR2 YYNGEE. The CDR3 is 13 residues long. The CDR3 is CASSVALGDEAFF. For the CDR3, the DNA is TGTGCCAGCAGCGTAGCTTTGGGAGATGAAGCTTTCTTT.

The chain recombines TRBV7-8 with TRBJ2-7; possible D gene TRBD1, 6 bases. Deletions cut 5 bases from V and 3 bases from J, with 14 bases between. CDR1 and CDR2 from the germline V gene are SGHVS and FQNEAQ. The CDR3 length is 14 residues. CDR3 sequence (DNA): TGTGCCAGCAGCCAGACAGGTGGGGACTACGAGCAGTACGTC. Amino acid sequence: CASSQTGGDYEQYV.

J is TRBJ1-5 and V is TRBV30, with a weak D call TRBD1 (6 bases). Trimming removed 8 bases from V and 0 bases from J, with 11 bases in between. The CDR3 is 13 amino acids. Looked up from germline, CDR1 is GTSNPN and CDR2 is SVGIG (reference sequence). The CDR3 nucleotides read TGTGCCGCCAGACAGGATAGCAATCAGCCCCAGCATTTT. Its translation: CAARQDSNQPQHF.

The genes are TRBV19 and TRBJ1-5, with a tentative D call TRBD1 (6 bases). The V gene's germline CDR1 is LNHDA and CDR2 SQIVND (reference sequence). V dropped 3 bases and J dropped 3 bases, with 9 bases sitting between them. The length of the CDR3 is 14 residues. Written as DNA, the CDR3 is TGTGCCAGTAGTATCAGGGGACACAATCAGCCCCAGCATTTT. Translation gives CASSIRGHNQPQHF.

The genes are TRBV7-9 and TRBJ1-5; D is unclear. Germline CDR1 is SEHNR and CDR2 is FQNEAQ (reference sequence). The V gene lost 0 bases and the J gene lost 6 bases, with 9 bases spanning the gap. The CDR3 has 14 amino acids. CDR3 nucleotide sequence: TGTGCCAGCAGCTTAGCGGCGGTAGGTCAGCCCCAGCATTTT. This gives the protein CASSLAAVGQPQHF.